This TCR beta chain was captured by sequencing in a study of CD8+ T cells in alopecia areata. The study's findings and limits: Clonality exceeded that of normal scalp in lesional scalp, most notably in alopecia totalis/universalis.

V trimming: 6 bases; J trimming: 2 bases; junction bases outside the gene matches: 6. This CDR3 is built from 15 residues. Per germline, CDR1 KGHSH and CDR2 LQKENI. This clone was observed a few times. The antigen remains undetermined. RNA was isolated and reverse transcribed to cDNA, the sequencing template. Generated by immunoSEQ multiplex PCR, the TCRdb table keeps only in-frame clones and is missing some. The data show about 98,000 clones, over 40% seen once. This TCR derives from a human donor with alopecia areata. This chain uses TRBV18 with TRBJ2-3; 9 bases are a match to TRBD2. The sequenced sample was CD4+ T cells sorted from blood. The CDR3 DNA reads TGTGCCAGCTCTAGACTAGCGGTCCTCACAGATACGCAGTATTTT. It is translated as CASSRLAVLTDTQYF.